A selection of T cell receptor beta chains follows, all from one sample in a study of CD8 T cells in Susac syndrome. TCRdb re-analysed the immunoSEQ multiplex PCR reads in MiXCR, keeping a single row per CDR3 protein. In the table there are 150,000 to 200,000 distinct CDR3 sequences, around 94% of which are singletons. The material sequenced was CD4+ T cells from PBMCs. The source is a human donor in good health. Each CDR3 is given with its conserved first and last residue. A D gene is named only where the DNA matches it firmly. Clone size is given for some rows only: seen once, a few or many times, or a class if the clone is expanded.

len	v_gene	j_gene	abundance	d_gene	CDR3nt	CDR3aa
13	TRBV29-1	TRBJ1-2	-	TRBD1	TGCAGCGTCGGACAGGGGGTTTACTATGGCTACACCTTC	CSVGQGVYYGYTF
14	TRBV7-8	TRBJ1-6	-	-	TGTGCCAGCAGCTCCCAAAACAGGAATTCACCCCTCCACTTT	CASSSQNRNSPLHF
15	TRBV11-3	TRBJ2-1	-	TRBD2	TGTGCCAGCAGCTTTTCTAGCGGGATTTACAATGAGCAGTTCTTC	CASSFSSGIYNEQFF
16	TRBV13	TRBJ2-5	-	TRBD2	TGTGCCAGCAGCCTGCTCAGGAGTAGCGGGATGGAGACCCAGTACTTC	CASSLLRSSGMETQYF
9	TRBV29-1	TRBJ2-5	-	-	TGCATCCGTGGGGGGACCCAGTACTTC	CIRGGTQYF
14	TRBV4-2	TRBJ1-2	-	-	TGTGCCAGCAGCCAAGGGGACTCTAGCTATGGCTACACCTTC	CASSQGDSSYGYTF
11	TRBV20-1	TRBJ1-2	-	-	TGCAGTGCTAGTCGGCAGTATGGCTACACCTTC	CSASRQYGYTF
14	TRBV7-2	TRBJ2-5	-	-	TGTGCCAGCAGCCGTAAACAGGGAACGGAGACCCAGTACTTC	CASSRKQGTETQYF
12	TRBV29-1	TRBJ2-3	-	-	TGCAGCGTTCGCGGGGACACAGATACGCAGTATTTT	CSVRGDTDTQYF
14	TRBV7-9	TRBJ1-1	once	-	TGTGCCAGCAGCTTAGAACAGCTGAACACTGAAGCTTTCTTT	CASSLEQLNTEAFF
12	TRBV20-1	TRBJ2-1	-	-	TGCAGTGAGGGGGGCGGGGACAATGAGCAGTTCTTC	CSEGGGDNEQFF